The present T cell receptor beta chain was sequenced within a study of OX40 agonist ivuxolimab in advanced cancers. Sequencing was performed with immunoSEQ multiplex PCR; in TCRdb, only in-frame clones are kept and a portion is missing. The sample has 65,000 to 85,000 clones; about 89% are singletons. Individuals having autoimmune disease history or systemic immunosuppression were not enrolled. With baseline, cycle 4 day 1, and cycle 7 day 1 as timepoints, blood was sampled. Study conclusions and caveats: Those patients achieving a partial response at 0.1-3.0 mg/kg showed among the lowest clonal expansion.

From germline, CDR1 is GTSNPN and CDR2 SVGIG (reference sequence). V shed 2 bases and J shed 1 base, with 9 bases lying between them. The CDR3 consists of 14 residues. As for this clone: Its antigen is undetermined.

The receptor was isolated from an adult with an advanced solid tumor such as melanoma, head and neck, liver or kidney cancer. The rearrangement links TRBV30 to TRBJ2-1, with D hard to call. The sample consisted of CD4+ or CD8+ T cells sorted from blood, taken in a trial of the OX40 agonist ivuxolimab. CDR3 sequence: CAWSLGMSYNEQFF. Written as DNA, the CDR3 is TGTGCCTGGAGTTTGGGTATGTCCTACAATGAGCAGTTCTTC.